This T cell receptor beta chain is drawn from a study of T cells in Graves' hyperthyroidism and ophthalmopathy. RNA transcripts provided the source from which TCR beta CDR3 regions were amplified. The HTBI primer set was used in a first-round RT-PCR of the TCR CDR3. MiXCR was run by TCRdb on the multiplex PCR reads, yielding one entry per CDR3 protein. Among around 250,000 distinct CDR3 sequences, approximately 14% were seen once, and the ten largest hold 10% to 15%. At least ten counts were recorded for this clonotype. Its cognate antigen is unknown. The study, taken as a whole, reports: From stable hyperthyroidism, ophthalmopathy was separated by a 13 V-J model. In blood, most of the thyroid clonotypes expanded above 0.001 were also present.

This clonotype was sampled from a woman aged 40-49 years with Graves' hyperthyroidism that later progressed to Graves' ophthalmopathy. Sequencing was carried out using blood.

CDR3 in DNA: TGTGCCAGCAGTCACGGACTAGCCCCGGAGACCCAGTACTTC. Translation: CASSHGLAPETQYF. The chain combines TRBV6-1 with TRBJ2-5; 8 positions match TRBD2. Germline loops: CDR1 MNHNS, CDR2 SASEGT. With V trimmed by 5 bases and J by 5 bases, 7 bases remained unmatched. This CDR3 region has 14 residues.